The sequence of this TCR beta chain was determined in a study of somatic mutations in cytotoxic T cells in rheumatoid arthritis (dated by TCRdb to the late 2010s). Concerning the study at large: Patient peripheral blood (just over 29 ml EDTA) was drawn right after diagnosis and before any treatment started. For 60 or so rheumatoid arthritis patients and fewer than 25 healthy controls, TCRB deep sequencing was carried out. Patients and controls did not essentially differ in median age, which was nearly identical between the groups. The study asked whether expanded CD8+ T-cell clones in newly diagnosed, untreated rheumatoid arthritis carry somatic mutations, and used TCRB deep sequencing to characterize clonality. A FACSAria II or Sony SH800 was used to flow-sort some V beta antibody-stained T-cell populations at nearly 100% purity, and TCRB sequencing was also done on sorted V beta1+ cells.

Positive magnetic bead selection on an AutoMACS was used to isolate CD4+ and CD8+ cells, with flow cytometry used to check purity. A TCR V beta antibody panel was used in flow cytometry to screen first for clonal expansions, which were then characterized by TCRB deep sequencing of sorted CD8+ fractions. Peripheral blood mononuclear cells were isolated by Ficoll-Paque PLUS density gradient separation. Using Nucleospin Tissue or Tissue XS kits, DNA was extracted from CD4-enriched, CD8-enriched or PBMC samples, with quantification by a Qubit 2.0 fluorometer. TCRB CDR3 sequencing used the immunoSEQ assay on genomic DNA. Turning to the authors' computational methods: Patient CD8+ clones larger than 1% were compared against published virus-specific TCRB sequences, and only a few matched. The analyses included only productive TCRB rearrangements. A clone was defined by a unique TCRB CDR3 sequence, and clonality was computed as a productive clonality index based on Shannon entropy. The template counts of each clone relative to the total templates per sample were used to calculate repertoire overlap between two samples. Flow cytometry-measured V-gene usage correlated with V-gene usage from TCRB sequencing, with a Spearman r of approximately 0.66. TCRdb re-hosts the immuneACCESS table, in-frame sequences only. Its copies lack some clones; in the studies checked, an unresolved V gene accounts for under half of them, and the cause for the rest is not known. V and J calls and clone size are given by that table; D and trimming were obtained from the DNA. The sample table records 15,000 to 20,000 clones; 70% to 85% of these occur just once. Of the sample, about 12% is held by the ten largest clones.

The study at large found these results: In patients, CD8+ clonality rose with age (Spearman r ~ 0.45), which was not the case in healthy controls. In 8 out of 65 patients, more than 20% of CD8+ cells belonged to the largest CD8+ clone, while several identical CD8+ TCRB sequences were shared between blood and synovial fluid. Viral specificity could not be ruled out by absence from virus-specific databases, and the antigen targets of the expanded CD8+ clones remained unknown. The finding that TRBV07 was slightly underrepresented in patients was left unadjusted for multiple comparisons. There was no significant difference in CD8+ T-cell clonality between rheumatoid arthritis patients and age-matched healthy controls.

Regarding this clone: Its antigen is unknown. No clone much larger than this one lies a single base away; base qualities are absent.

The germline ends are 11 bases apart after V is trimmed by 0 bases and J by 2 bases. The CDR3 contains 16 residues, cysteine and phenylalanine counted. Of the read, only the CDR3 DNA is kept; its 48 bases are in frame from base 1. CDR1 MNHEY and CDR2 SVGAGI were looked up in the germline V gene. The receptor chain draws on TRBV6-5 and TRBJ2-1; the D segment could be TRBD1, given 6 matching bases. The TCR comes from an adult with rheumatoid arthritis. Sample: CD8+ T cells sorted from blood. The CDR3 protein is CASSYSGTSTYNEQFF. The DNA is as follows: TGTGCCAGCAGTTACTCGGGGACATCCACCTACAATGAGCAGTTCTTC.